The next 25 T cell receptor beta chains were all read from a single sample in a study of tumor-infiltrating lymphocytes in primary liver carcinoma. The authors took blood RNA from unsorted whole blood and also extracted germline DNA. The template, roughly 510 ng total RNA, yielded TCR beta cDNA made with a constant-region primer. Each TCR beta library was derived from three nested multiplex PCR rounds that employed slightly modified ARM-PCR. The two initial PCR rounds, roughly 10 cycles each, used TRBV1-TRBV30 forward and C-beta reverse primers. TCRdb recomputed calls from the multiplex PCR reads with MiXCR, one row per CDR3 protein. The data show around 330,000 distinct CDR3 sequences, around three fifths seen once. The specimen sequenced was peripheral blood. These receptors were obtained from a woman aged 25 to 39 with primary liver carcinoma and hepatitis B virus infection.

In regard to this clonotype: A read error is likely, as this CDR3 ends without the conserved phenylalanine or tryptophan. The chain recombines TRBV11-2 with TRBJ2-5; 8 nucleotides match TRBD1. J lost 4 bases, V lost 1 base, and 5 bases had no gene match. The germline V gene has CDR1 SGHAT and CDR2 FQNNGV. The CDR3 spans 15 residues. This chain's CDR3 is CASSLVDRDVETQYL. In nucleotides, the CDR3 is TGTGCCAGCAGCTTAGTGGACAGGGATGTAGAGACCCAGTACTTA.

Note on this clonotype: A much larger clone lies one base from this, so it may be a read error. The chain combines TRBV6-1 with TRBJ2-5; 7 nucleotides match TRBD2. Germline CDR1 reads MNHNS; CDR2 reads SASEGT. After removal of 7 bases from V and 7 bases from J, the junction contained 12 bases not matched to a gene. This CDR3 is 14 amino acids long. CDR3 amino acids: CASIAGRASGTQYF. The CDR3, as DNA: TGTGCCAGCATAGCGGGCCGGGCCAGTGGGACCCAGTACTTC.

Worth noting for this clonotype: Here the CDR3 omits its conserved ending phenylalanine or tryptophan, so a read error is the likely source. This chain joins TRBV6-2 or TRBV6-3 and TRBJ2-7; no clear D. Germline V gives CDR1 MNHEY, CDR2 SVGEGT. V lost 5 bases, J lost 0 bases, and 2 bases lay in between. The CDR3 runs to 11 residues. The CDR3 loop reads CASSPSYEQYI. The CDR3 bases are TGTGCCAGCAGTCCCTCCTACGAGCAGTACATC.

Note on this clonotype: Given a much more abundant clone one base away, this may be a read error. The chain is built from TRBV5-4 and TRBJ2-1, with TRBD2 matching over 10 bases. The CDR3 contains 15 residues. Germline V gives CDR1 SGHNT, CDR2 YYREEE (reference sequence). The CDR3 DNA sequence: TGTGCCAGCAGCTTTAAGCGGGAGGGCCTCAATGAGCAGTTATTC. Protein product: CASSFKREGLNEQLF.

This clonotype appeared many times. The V call is TRBV6-1, the J call TRBJ1-5, with D maybe TRBD1 (6 bases). The CDR3 contains 16 residues. V was cut by 0 bases and J by 6 bases, with 15 bases left in between. Germline V gene lookup returns CDR1 MNHNS and CDR2 SASEGT. The CDR3 here is CASSEAGGGFTQPQHF. The CDR3 DNA follows: TGTGCCAGCAGTGAAGCGGGGGGGGGCTTTACTCAGCCCCAGCATTTT.

This clonotype was counted ten times or more. The genes are TRBV11-2 and TRBJ1-4; D may be TRBD1 (5 bases). This CDR3 comprises 17 residues. The germline V gene encodes CDR1 SGHAT and CDR2 FQNNGV. The V end lost 4 bases, the J end lost 0 bases, and 15 bases lay between the germline ends. CDR3 residues: CASSYKSRRATNEKLFF. The CDR3, as DNA: TGTGCCAGCAGCTACAAATCCCGCAGGGCAACTAATGAAAAACTGTTTTTT.

This clonotype was found many times. The J gene is TRBJ2-3, the V gene TRBV6-6, with 7 bases lining up with TRBD2. J lost 8 bases, V lost 7 bases, and 15 bases had no gene match. The germline gives CDR1 MNHNY, CDR2 SVGAGI (reference sequence). The CDR3 spans 15 residues. The CDR3 protein is CASNERVASGGTQYF. The CDR3 DNA sequence: TGTGCCAGCAACGAAAGGGTGGCCTCGGGGGGTACGCAGTATTTT.

There are a few counts of this clonotype. A read error may explain this, as a much larger clone is one base away. The J gene is TRBJ2-3, the V gene TRBV11-2; tentatively, D is TRBD2 (6 bases). CDR1 is SGHAT, CDR2 FQNNGV, per germline. The CDR3 totals 15 residues. The CDR3 coding sequence is TGTGTCAGCAGCTTAGTTGGGGCGGGGTTGGATACGCAGTATTTT. Protein: CVSSLVGAGLDTQYF.

Details on this clonotype: A clone one base away is much larger, so this may be a read error. The conserved phenylalanine or tryptophan is not found at the CDR3 terminus, so this likely reflects a read error. The chain has TRBV6-5 and TRBJ2-1; 12 bases fit TRBD2. V trimming: 4 bases; J trimming: 7 bases; junction bases outside the gene matches: 5. The germline gives CDR1 MNHEY, CDR2 SVGAGI. The CDR3 spans 15 residues. The DNA for the CDR3 is TGTGCCAGCAGTTCTAGCGGGAGGGCCGGGAATGAGCAGTTCTTG. Amino acids: CASSSSGRAGNEQFL.

The gene calls are TRBV6-2 or TRBV6-3 and TRBJ1-1, with D unclear. The CDR3 is 17 amino acids. Germline CDR1 reads MNHEY; CDR2 reads SVGEGT. The V end was cut by 2 bases, the J end by 7 bases, with 23 bases between. The CDR3 DNA reads as TGTGCCAGCAGTTACCGACCCTCAACTATCATAGCTTTTGAAGCTTTCTTT. It yields the protein CASSYRPSTIIAFEAFF.

This chain uses TRBV6-5 with TRBJ1-3, with TRBD1 as a possible D gene (5 bases). Germline CDR1 is MNHEY and CDR2 is SVGAGI. The length of the CDR3 is 14 residues. Trimming stripped 6 bases from V and 4 bases from J, with 13 bases between. CDR3 sequence: CASRRQGHGNTIYF. Written as DNA, the CDR3 is TGTGCCAGCAGAAGGCAGGGTCACGGAAACACCATATATTTT.

Comment on this clonotype: The junction shows a germline mismatch at one end, possibly a read error. The chain combines TRBV4-1 with TRBJ1-1; D gene ambiguous. CDR1 and CDR2 from the germline V gene are MGHRA and YSYEKL. The CDR3 is 15 amino acids. In nucleotides, the CDR3 is TGCGCCAACAGCCAAGACGTAACGGGCGACACTGAAGCTTTCTTT. Protein product: CANSQDVTGDTEAFF.

For this clonotype: This sequence may be a read error, since a much larger clone differs from it by one base. This rearrangement joins TRBV6-5 to TRBJ1-1; D uncertain. Trimming took 8 bases from V and 1 from J, leaving 11 bases between them. Germline V lookup: CDR1 MNHEY, CDR2 SVGAGI. This CDR3 has 13 residues. The CDR3 region has the DNA TGTGCCAGCGGCCTTACAAAGAACACTGAAGCTTTCTTT. Protein product: CASGLTKNTEAFF.

Concerning this clonotype: Being one base from a much bigger clone, this may be a read error. This chain's CDR3 is CATRGYELFF. The CDR3 nucleotides are TGTGCCACCCGGGGGTATGAGCTGTTCTTC. This rearrangement joins TRBV6-6 to TRBJ2-1, with D possibly matching TRBD2 (6 bases). This CDR3 has 10 residues. From germline, CDR1 is MNHNY and CDR2 SVGAGI (reference sequence).

This clonotype was counted many times. This chain uses TRBV29-1 with TRBJ2-2, with a tentative D call TRBD1 (5 bases). This CDR3 spans 12 amino acids. V was trimmed by 5 bases and J by 5 bases, leaving 9 bases between them. Germline values: CDR1 SQVTM, CDR2 ANQGSEA. The chain's CDR3 is CSVWGGTGELFF. CDR3 DNA: TGCAGCGTTTGGGGCGGAACCGGGGAGCTGTTTTTT.

On this clonotype: This is likely a read error, given that the CDR3 carries no conserved phenylalanine or tryptophan at its end. The chain couples TRBV11-3 to TRBJ1-1; no firm D call. The V gene lost 1 base and the J gene lost 5 bases, with 8 bases spanning the gap. The germline gives CDR1 SGHNT, CDR2 YENEEA. The CDR3 sequence is 13 residues long. The CDR3 loop reads CASSLGLETEAFL. In nucleotides, the CDR3 is TGTGCCAGCAGCTTAGGTCTGGAAACTGAAGCTTTCCTC.

V is TRBV30 and J is TRBJ2-7, with 10 bases aligning to TRBD2. The CDR3 length is 13 residues. The junction had 2 bases not matched to a gene; V was cut back by 2 bases and J by 4 bases. CDR1 and CDR2 (germline): GTSNPN, SVGIG (reference sequence). CDR3: CAWSKAGGYEQYF. DNA for the CDR3: TGTGCCTGGAGTAAAGCGGGAGGGTACGAGCAGTACTTC.

Note on this clonotype: A clone one base away is much larger, so this may be a read error. For the CDR3, the DNA is TGTGCCAGCAGTTATACTAGCAGGAGGATCGTGGATACGCAGTATTTT. It encodes CASSYTSRRIVDTQYF. The chain recombines TRBV5-4 with TRBJ2-3; the D gene is possibly TRBD2 (6 bases). Germline V gene data show CDR1 as SGHNT and CDR2 as YYREEE (reference sequence). There are 16 residues in the CDR3. V was pared by 5 bases and J by 6 bases, with 22 bases between. Together with reference TRBV5-4 and TRBJ2-3, the CDR3 gives the full variable domain: ETGVTQSPTHLIKTRGQQVTLRCSSQSGHNTVSWYQQALGQGPQFIFQYYREEENGRGNFPPRFSGLQFPNYSSELNVNALELDDSALYLCASSYTSRRIVDTQYFGPGTRLTVL.

Concerning this clonotype: A junction end diverges from the germline sequence, so it may reflect a read error. The chain recombines TRBV29-1 with TRBJ1-4; no clear D. The CDR3 is 12 amino acids. CDR1 is SQVTM, CDR2 ANQGSEA, per germline. The CDR3: CSVEGNNVKLFF. CDR3 DNA: TGCAGCGTTGAAGGGAATAATGTAAAACTGTTTTTT.

At least ten counts were recorded for this clonotype. This chain joins TRBV12-3 or TRBV12-4 and TRBJ1-1; TRBD1 matches 7 bases. This CDR3 is 16 amino acids long. The V and J ends lost 3 bases and 0 bases, in that order; junction bases with no gene match: 7. The CDR3: CASSLLTGSMNTEAFF. CDR3 nucleotides: TGTGCCAGCAGTTTGTTGACAGGGAGCATGAACACTGAAGCTTTCTTT.

This clonotype was seen only once. A much larger clone lies a single base off, so this may be a read error. The final CDR3 position lacks the conserved phenylalanine or tryptophan, pointing to a likely read error. The chain is built from TRBV12-3 or TRBV12-4 and TRBJ2-1, with D possibly matching TRBD1 (5 bases). This CDR3 has 12 amino acids. Deletions cut 5 bases from V and 4 bases from J, with 6 bases between. CDR3 region: CASSRQYNEQFS. DNA for the CDR3: TGTGCCAGCAGTCGACAGTACAATGAGCAGTTCTCC.

The rearrangement joins TRBV11-2 to TRBJ2-1; 10 bases are shared with TRBD2. Germline CDR1 reads SGHAT; CDR2 reads FQNNGV. Trimming at V came to 5 bases and at J to 7 bases, leaving 14 bases not matched to a gene. The CDR3 totals 17 residues. The CDR3 sequence: CASSHGEGTSVNNEQFF. The CDR3 bases are TGTGCCAGCAGCCACGGCGAAGGGACTAGCGTAAATAATGAGCAGTTCTTC.

As to this clonotype: A much larger clone is a single base away; this may be a read error. This sequence joins TRBV4-3 and TRBJ2-3, with 10 bases that match TRBD2. There are 19 residues in the CDR3. CDR1 is LGHNA, CDR2 YSLEER, per germline. V lost 2 bases and J lost 3; bases outside the gene matches: 14. The CDR3 sequence: CASSQLALAGDGLTDTQYF. The CDR3 region has the DNA TGCGCCAGCAGCCAATTAGCCCTAGCGGGAGATGGGTTGACAGATACGCAGTATTTT.

The chain uses TRBV5-1 and TRBJ1-1; D uncertain. The V and J ends lost 3 bases and 5 bases respectively, with 17 bases between them. The CDR3 length is 15 residues. Germline CDR1 and CDR2: SGHRS and YFSETQ. CDR3 protein: CASSSAGWGYTEAFF. CDR3 sequence (DNA): TGCGCCAGCAGCTCGGCGGGGTGGGGATATACTGAAGCTTTCTTT.

In its sample, this clonotype was seen a few times. The junction shows a germline mismatch at one end, possibly a read error. The rearrangement joins TRBV12-3 or TRBV12-4 to TRBJ2-3; 10 bases match TRBD2. The CDR3 is 15 residues long. CDR3 nucleotides: TGTGCTAGCAGTTTATATAGCGGGAGGTCAGATACGCAGTATTTT. Its protein product is CASSLYSGRSDTQYF.